These 23 T cell receptor beta chains were all obtained from the same sample, sequenced in a study of blood T cell repertoires in COVID-19. Clones were sequenced by immunoSEQ multiplex PCR, and TCRdb holds only the in-frame ones, with some missing. The sample has more than 300,000 clones; about 90% are singletons. The sequencing input was peripheral blood. These receptors all stem from a woman between 25 and 40 years old with COVID-19, enrolled during active disease.

The chain links TRBV9 to TRBJ2-7; TRBD2 matches at 14 bases. CDR1 and CDR2 (germline): SGDLS, YYNGEE. This CDR3 has 17 residues. V was clipped by 4 bases and J by 5 bases; unmatched bases: 11. CDR3 sequence: CASSMGLAGASRDEQYF. CDR3 DNA: TGTGCCAGCAGCATGGGACTAGCGGGAGCGTCTAGGGACGAGCAGTACTTC.

The chain is built from TRBV9 and TRBJ2-5; D might be TRBD2 (5 bases). The CDR3 length is 16 residues. Germline CDR1 is SGDLS and CDR2 is YYNGEE. V was trimmed by 4 bases and J by 5 bases, leaving 21 bases between them. The CDR3 loop is CASSLNSGKDEETQYF. The CDR3 DNA is TGTGCCAGCAGCCTTAATTCCGGGAAGGACGAGGAGACCCAGTACTTC. Filled out from reference TRBV9 and TRBJ2-5, the complete variable domain reads DSGVTQTPKHLITATGQRVTLRCSPRSGDLSVYWYQQSLDQGLQFLIQYYNGEERAKGNILERFSAQQFPDLHSELNLSSLELGDSALYFCASSLNSGKDEETQYFGPGTRLLVL.

This clone was seen repeatedly, ten times or more. The rearrangement uses TRBV20-1 and TRBJ2-5; 7 positions agree with TRBD2. CDR1 and CDR2 (germline): DFQATT, SNEGSKA (reference sequence). V was pared by 3 bases and J by 0 bases, with 7 bases of the junction left unmatched. The CDR3 loop spans 15 amino acids. The CDR3 sequence: CSASGSGGHQETQYF. The CDR3 DNA sequence: TGCAGTGCTAGTGGATCGGGGGGACACCAAGAGACCCAGTACTTC.

The rearrangement joins TRBV3-1 (or the pseudogene TRBV3-2) to TRBJ2-7; 15 bases match TRBD2. This CDR3 contains 18 residues. Trimming removed 4 bases from V and 8 bases from J; junction bases left unmatched: 15. Germline loops: CDR1 LGHDT, CDR2 YNNKEL (reference sequence). The DNA for the CDR3 is TGTGCCAGCAGCCTCGGACTAGCGGGAGGGGGGACGTCTAGGAAGCAGTACTTC. This gives the protein CASSLGLAGGGTSRKQYF.

The chain links TRBV9 to TRBJ1-2; D might be TRBD1 (6 bases). The CDR3 has 15 residues. The V end was cut by 4 bases, the J end by 7 bases, with 20 bases between. Germline-derived CDR1 and CDR2 are SGDLS and YYNGEE. CDR3 DNA sequence: TGTGCCAGCAGCCCGACGACAGGCCGCGGGGGTGGCTACACCTTC. Its protein is CASSPTTGRGGGYTF.

V and J are TRBV28 and TRBJ2-5; 13 bases align to TRBD2. The ends lost 2 bases at V and 4 bases at J; junction bases unmatched: 1. The CDR3 runs 15 residues. Germline CDR1 reads MDHEN; CDR2 reads SYDVKM. The CDR3 protein is CASSLRTSGRETQYF. DNA for the CDR3: TGTGCCAGCAGTTTAAGGACTAGCGGGAGAGAGACCCAGTACTTC.

This CDR3 is CASSRSGIGSYEQYF. CDR3 DNA sequence: TGTGCCAGCAGCCGGAGCGGGATCGGCTCCTACGAGCAGTACTTC. The chain couples TRBV7-2 to TRBJ2-7; 7 bases agree with TRBD2. J was trimmed by 0 bases and V by 5 bases; bases with no gene match: 7. This CDR3 is 15 amino acids long. CDR1 is SGHTA and CDR2 is FQGNSA in the germline V gene.

The V and J genes are TRBV27 and TRBJ1-4; D might be TRBD1 (5 bases). Between the trimmed V and J ends, which lost 4 bases and 6 bases, there was a span of 15 bases. The CDR3 runs to 15 residues. Per germline, CDR1 MNHEY and CDR2 SMNVEV (reference sequence). CDR3 amino acids: CASSSLPGYDEKLFF. For the CDR3, the DNA is TGTGCCAGCAGTTCTCTCCCAGGGTATGATGAAAAACTGTTTTTT.

The J gene is TRBJ1-5, the V gene TRBV6-1; 8 bases align to TRBD1. Germline V gene sequence: CDR1 MNHNS, CDR2 SASEGT. This CDR3 comprises 15 residues. The V gene end was trimmed by 1 base and the J gene end by 3 bases; junction bases not matched to a gene: 2. CDR3 residues: CASSEGTGTNQPQHF. The CDR3 DNA is TGTGCCAGCAGTGAAGGGACAGGGACCAATCAGCCCCAGCATTTT.

The genes are TRBV4-1 and TRBJ2-3; a weak D match, TRBD2 (5 bases). Germline CDR1 reads MGHRA; CDR2 reads YSYEKL. This CDR3 is 16 amino acids long. V lost 2 bases and J 0 bases, leaving 12 bases between the germline ends. CDR3 amino acids: CASSQPSSLSTDTQYF. CDR3 DNA sequence: TGCGCCAGCAGCCAACCCTCTAGCCTCAGCACAGATACGCAGTATTTT.

CDR3 sequence (DNA): TGTGCCAGCAGCCCTCCGGGACAGGGACGTGAAGCTTTCTTT. Amino acids: CASSPPGQGREAFF. This chain uses TRBV9 with TRBJ1-1; 9 bases align to TRBD1. The CDR3 totals 14 residues. Germline V gene data show CDR1 as SGDLS and CDR2 as YYNGEE. Trimming took 4 bases from V and 7 from J; bases not matched to a gene: 8.

In DNA form, the CDR3 reads TGTGCCAGCAGCCGCCCGTCCGGGAGTTCGAACTATGGCTACACCTTC. Residues: CASSRPSGSSNYGYTF. The chain uses TRBV5-4 and TRBJ1-2; D is undetermined. Per germline, CDR1 SGHNT and CDR2 YYREEE (reference sequence). The CDR3 covers 16 residues. Trimming took 4 bases from V and 2 from J, leaving 18 bases between them.

This chain joins TRBV28 and TRBJ1-3, with 7 bases identical to TRBD1. Germline V lookup: CDR1 MDHEN, CDR2 SYDVKM. V lost 4 bases to trimming and J lost 5 bases; unmatched junction nucleotides: 5. This CDR3 is 14 amino acids long. CDR3 region: CASSSGTVRNTIYF. In DNA form, the CDR3 reads TGTGCCAGCAGTTCCGGGACAGTAAGAAACACCATATATTTT.

The V and J genes are TRBV29-1 and TRBJ2-7, with TRBD1 as a possible D gene (6 bases). Germline CDR1 SQVTM, CDR2 ANQGSEA. This CDR3 is built from 18 residues. Trimming shortened V by 3 bases and J by 1 base, and 25 bases separated the two germline ends. The CDR3 loop reads CSVDFPSEYSGQSYEQYF. For the CDR3, the DNA is TGCAGCGTTGATTTTCCCTCTGAATATTCTGGACAGTCCTACGAGCAGTACTTC.

V usage is TRBV6-5 and J usage is TRBJ2-7; 10 nucleotides match TRBD1. CDR3 length: 15 residues. Per germline, CDR1 MNHEY and CDR2 SVGAGI. J was trimmed by 5 bases and V by 11 bases; bases with no gene match: 15. The DNA of the CDR3 is TGTGCCGCGCCCCGAACGGGACAGGGGATCCACGAGCAGTACTTC. Protein: CAAPRTGQGIHEQYF.

V is TRBV7-2 and J is TRBJ1-6, with D hard to call. The CDR3 extends over 15 amino acids. Trimming took off 1 base at V and 6 bases at J, with 10 bases between the two ends. Germline-derived CDR1 and CDR2 are SGHTA and FQGNSA. The CDR3 loop reads CASSLVGQTNSPLHF. The CDR3 DNA reads TGTGCCAGCAGCTTAGTTGGGCAGACTAATTCACCCCTCCACTTT.

The rearrangement links TRBV7-9 to TRBJ2-7; 9 positions agree with TRBD2. The V gene end was trimmed by 5 bases and the J gene end by 2 bases; junction bases not matched to a gene: 1. The CDR3 runs to 13 residues. Looked up from germline, CDR1 is SEHNR and CDR2 is FQNEAQ (reference sequence). CDR3 loop: CASSPSGTYEQYF. Here the CDR3 DNA reads TGTGCCAGCAGCCCTAGCGGGACCTACGAGCAGTACTTC. Together with reference TRBV7-9 and TRBJ2-7, the CDR3 gives the full variable domain: DTGVSQNPRHKITKRGQNVTFRCDPISEHNRLYWYRQTLGQGPEFLTYFQNEAQLEKSRLLSDRFSAERPKGSFSTLEIQRTEQGDSAMYLCASSPSGTYEQYFGPGTRLTVT.

The chain is built from TRBV21-1 and TRBJ2-2; TRBD2, the table's D call, lacks a check against the DNA. TRBV21-1 is noted as a pseudogene. This CDR3 contains 15 residues. CDR3 bases: TGTGCCAGCAGCAGCTTTACTAGAAATGCCGGGGAGCTGTTTTTT. This codes for CASSSFTRNAGELFF.

The chain links TRBV12-5 to TRBJ1-1; 9 positions match TRBD1. CDR3 length: 12 amino acids. The germline V gene encodes CDR1 LGHNT and CDR2 FRNRAP. V lost 5 bases, J lost 8 bases, and 3 bases stayed unmatched. Here the CDR3 DNA reads TGTGCTAGTGGTCCCGGGACAGGGGAAGCTTTCTTT. Residues: CASGPGTGEAFF. Combining the CDR3 with reference TRBV12-5 and TRBJ1-1 gives the whole variable domain DARVTQTPRHKVTEMGQEVTMRCQPILGHNTVFWYRQTMMQGLELLAYFRNRAPLDDSGMPKDRFSAEMPDATLATLKIQPSEPRDSAVYFCASGPGTGEAFFGQGTRLTVV.

V gene TRBV15 combines with J gene TRBJ2-7; D is perhaps TRBD1 (5 bases). The CDR3 runs to 14 residues. Trimming left V 1 base short and J 2 bases short, with 9 bases between. Germline V gene data show CDR1 as LNHNV and CDR2 as YYDKDF (reference sequence). CDR3 sequence reads: CATSRGQRPYEQYF. In DNA form, the CDR3 reads TGTGCCACCAGCAGAGGACAGAGGCCCTACGAGCAGTACTTC.

This clone was seen just once. The chain employs TRBV7-2 and TRBJ2-7; D possibly corresponds to TRBD2 (6 bases). This CDR3 has 14 residues. The V end lost 1 base, the J end lost 0 bases, and 7 bases lay between the germline ends. Germline CDR1 SGHTA, CDR2 FQGNSA. The CDR3 DNA follows: TGTGCCAGCAGCTTAGGGGACTTCTCCTACGAGCAGTACTTC. Its translation: CASSLGDFSYEQYF.

The V gene is TRBV6-4, the J gene TRBJ1-1, with a possible D match to TRBD1 (5 bases). The germline CDR1 and CDR2 sequences are MRHNA and SNTAGT. This CDR3 comprises 13 residues. Trimming took 6 bases from V and 4 from J, leaving 12 bases between them. CDR3 loop: CASSQGIGTEAFF. The CDR3 region has the DNA TGTGCCAGCAGCCAGGGCATAGGCACTGAAGCTTTCTTT.

This rearrangement joins TRBV19 to TRBJ2-1; perhaps TRBD2 as D (5 bases). The germline CDR1 and CDR2 sequences are LNHDA and SQIVND (reference sequence). This CDR3 region has 13 residues. V was clipped by 5 bases and J by 7 bases, with 12 bases between them. CDR3 residues: CASSVTTGNEQFF. The CDR3 nucleotides are TGTGCCAGTAGTGTGACTACCGGGAATGAGCAGTTCTTC.